The rows below give T cell receptor beta chains drawn from one sample of a study of T cell responses to AZD1222 COVID-19 vaccine. Here immunoSEQ multiplex PCR was the method, and the copy in TCRdb shows in-frame clones only, minus some. The sample records roughly 160,000 clones, around 89% being singletons. The material was peripheral blood, obtained 28 days after the second AZD1222 dose. The receptors were sampled from an adult who received the AZD1222 COVID-19 vaccine. CDR3s include the opening cysteine and the closing phenylalanine or tryptophan. A D gene is named only where the DNA matches it firmly. The size of a clone is reported for some rows only, either as once, few or many, or as a class for expanded clones.

d_call j_call v_call clone_size cdr3_aa cdr3_nt
- TRBJ1-2 TRBV6-5 few CASSSGNRGGYTF TGTGCCAGCAGTTCCGGCAATCGGGGGGGCTACACCTTC
- TRBJ2-5 TRBV5-5 - CASTPLGGGETQYF TGTGCCAGCACCCCCTTGGGAGGGGGAGAGACCCAGTACTTC
TRBD1 TRBJ2-3 TRBV6-5 once CASSQRTGHTDTQYF TGTGCCAGCAGTCAAAGGACAGGGCACACAGATACGCAGTATTTT
- TRBJ1-2 TRBV5-1 - CASSLYEVGLSGYTF TGCGCCAGCAGCTTGTACGAAGTGGGGCTCTCTGGCTACACCTTC
TRBD2 TRBJ2-7 TRBV5-1 - CASSLEGSAGPAKQYF TGCGCCAGCAGCTTGGAAGGGTCAGCGGGGCCCGCCAAGCAGTACTTC
- TRBJ1-5 TRBV15 - CATSRPYSNQPQHF TGTGCCACCAGCAGACCCTATAGCAATCAGCCCCAGCATTTT
TRBD1 TRBJ1-1 TRBV7-3 once CASSFDRDTEAFF TGTGCCAGCAGCTTTGACAGGGACACTGAAGCTTTCTTT
- TRBJ2-7 TRBV5-1 few CASSLSGNYEQYF TGCGCCAGCAGCTTGTCCGGGAACTACGAGCAGTACTTC
TRBD1 TRBJ1-2 TRBV7-9 once CASSSTGGAGSGYTF TGTGCCAGCAGCTCAACAGGGGGCGCAGGGAGTGGCTACACCTTC
- TRBJ1-2 TRBV3-1/TRBV3-2 - CASSQDSQASGYTF TGTGCCAGCAGCCAAGATAGCCAGGCCAGCGGCTACACCTTC
- TRBJ2-2 TRBV18 - CASSPQGLSGELFF TGTGCCAGCTCACCACAGGGGTTGTCCGGGGAGCTGTTTTTT
- TRBJ2-3 TRBV29-1 - CSVPEGADTQYF TGCAGCGTACCGGAGGGCGCAGATACGCAGTATTTT
- TRBJ1-1 TRBV7-9 few CASSPSWQAFF TGTGCCAGCAGCCCGTCGTGGCAAGCTTTCTTT
- TRBJ1-3 TRBV2 few CASSEAVTSGNTIYF TGTGCCAGCAGTGAAGCAGTTACCTCTGGAAACACCATATATTTT
TRBD1 TRBJ2-7 TRBV5-1 - CASSFRSTGGYEQYF TGCGCCAGCAGCTTTAGGAGTACAGGGGGTTACGAGCAGTACTTC
- TRBJ2-7 TRBV6-2/TRBV6-3 - CASSIAYEQYF TGTGCCAGCAGTATAGCCTACGAGCAGTACTTC
- TRBJ1-2 TRBV6-5 - CASSYLDAGYGYTF TGTGCCAGCAGTTACCTGGACGCGGGATATGGCTACACCTTC
- TRBJ1-5 TRBV13 - CASSLFGGQPQHF TGTGCCAGCAGCTTATTTGGGGGACAGCCCCAGCATTTT
- TRBJ1-1 TRBV12-3/TRBV12-4 - CASNILGGEEAFF TGTGCCAGCAACATCCTTGGGGGAGAAGAAGCTTTCTTT
- TRBJ1-2 TRBV7-9 - CASSSLGDSYYGYTF TGTGCCAGCAGCTCATTAGGTGACAGTTACTATGGCTACACCTTC
- TRBJ1-3 TRBV3-1/TRBV3-2 - CASSQERRNTIYF TGTGCCAGCAGCCAAGAGAGAAGAAACACCATATATTTT
- TRBJ1-4 TRBV6-5 - CASSYGRQTSNEKLFF TGTGCCAGCAGTTACGGCAGGCAAACGTCTAATGAAAAACTGTTTTTT
- TRBJ2-1 TRBV3-1/TRBV3-2 - CASSQVSSGDEQFF TGTGCCAGCAGCCAAGTGTCCTCGGGAGATGAGCAGTTCTTC
- TRBJ1-2 TRBV6-5 - CASSYSLGRANYGYTF TGTGCCAGCAGTTATTCACTTGGCAGAGCCAACTATGGCTACACCTTC
TRBD1 TRBJ1-1 TRBV30 - CAWSAGQAATEAFF TGTGCCTGGAGCGCAGGACAGGCGGCCACTGAAGCTTTCTTT
TRBD2 TRBJ2-2 TRBV4-2 - CASSPGGGVNTGELFF TGTGCCAGCAGCCCGGGGGGGGGTGTGAACACCGGGGAGCTGTTTTTT
TRBD1 TRBJ1-5 TRBV18 - CASSLDGQVYQPQHF TGTGCCAGCTCACTCGACGGACAGGTGTATCAGCCCCAGCATTTT
TRBD1 TRBJ2-2 TRBV18 - CASSPSGQGATGELFF TGTGCCAGCTCACCATCGGGACAGGGTGCGACCGGGGAGCTGTTTTTT
TRBD1 TRBJ1-5 TRBV29-1 - CSVKLDRGPHQPQHF TGCAGCGTTAAACTTGACAGGGGACCACATCAGCCCCAGCATTTT
- TRBJ1-1 TRBV12-5 - CASGLNGALNTEAFF TGTGCTAGTGGTTTGAACGGGGCTTTGAACACTGAAGCTTTCTTT
TRBD1 TRBJ1-5 TRBV10-3 - CATQAGQGFEPQHF TGTGCCACCCAGGCGGGACAGGGGTTCGAACCCCAGCATTTT
- TRBJ1-6 TRBV5-1 - CASSLEGFNNSPLHF TGCGCCAGCAGCTTGGAAGGGTTTAATAATTCACCCCTCCACTTT
- TRBJ2-2 TRBV5-1 - CASRWDPSTGELFF TGCGCCAGCCGCTGGGACCCCAGTACCGGGGAGCTGTTTTTT
TRBD1 TRBJ1-5 TRBV5-5 - CASSSGTGGPRLNQPQHF TGTGCCAGCAGCTCCGGGACAGGGGGCCCCCGACTCAATCAGCCCCAGCATTTT
- TRBJ1-2 TRBV10-3 - CAISESSDSYGYTF TGTGCCATCAGTGAGTCTTCGGACAGCTATGGCTACACCTTC
TRBD1 TRBJ1-2 TRBV3-1/TRBV3-2 - CASSADRVQGYTF TGTGCCAGCAGCGCAGACAGGGTTCAAGGCTACACCTTC
- TRBJ1-1 TRBV7-9 few CASSRGELNTEAFF TGTGCCAGCAGCCGGGGAGAGCTGAACACTGAAGCTTTCTTT
- TRBJ2-2 TRBV24-1 - CATGSKFTGELFF TGTGCCACCGGTAGCAAATTCACCGGGGAGCTGTTTTTT